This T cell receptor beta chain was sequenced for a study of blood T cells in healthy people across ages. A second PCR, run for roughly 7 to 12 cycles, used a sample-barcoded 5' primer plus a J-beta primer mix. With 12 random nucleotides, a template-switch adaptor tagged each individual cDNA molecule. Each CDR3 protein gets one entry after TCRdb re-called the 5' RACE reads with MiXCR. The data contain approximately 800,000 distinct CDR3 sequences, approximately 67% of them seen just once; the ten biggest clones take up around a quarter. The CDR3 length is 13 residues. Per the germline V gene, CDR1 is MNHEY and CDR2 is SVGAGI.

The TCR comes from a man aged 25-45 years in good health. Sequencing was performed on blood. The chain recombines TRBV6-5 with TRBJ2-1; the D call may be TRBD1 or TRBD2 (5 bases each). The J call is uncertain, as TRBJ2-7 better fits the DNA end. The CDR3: CASSTTGRLEQYF. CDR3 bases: TGTGCCAGCAGTACCACGGGACGCCTCGAGCAGTACTTC.